This TCR beta chain was captured in a study of blood T cell repertoires in COVID-19. Turning to the study itself: The study drew acute and convalescent COVID-19 samples from the United States, Italy and Spain. PBMCs, B-cell-depleted T cells, or T cells provided the cDNA or gDNA that made up the material.

Under the authors' procedure: Counts of nucleated cells, estimated from reference gene primer amplification, were obtained. TCRdb's copy holds only in-frame clones and misses some; the assay was immunoSEQ multiplex PCR. V and J calls and clone size are given by that table; D and trimming were obtained from the DNA. The sample lists about 180,000 clones; about 88% were seen once. V lost 6 bases, J lost 3 bases, and 16 bases lay in between. CDR3 size: 15 residues. The germline CDR1 and CDR2 sequences are WNHNN and SYGVQD (reference sequence). The source of this sequence is a young woman with active or convalescent COVID-19. The rearrangement joins TRBV10-1 to TRBJ2-3, with D possibly being TRBD2 (5 bases). Specimen: peripheral blood. The CDR3 here is CASSPTRFITDTQYF. CDR3 coding DNA: TGCGCCAGCAGCCCAACTAGGTTTATTACAGATACGCAGTATTTT.